This TCR beta chain comes out of a study of T cell responses to AZD1222 COVID-19 vaccine (TCRdb year 2021). Concerning the study at large: AZD1222 recipients whose second dose came at about 4 weeks and those whose second dose came at about 12 weeks were combined into one group, since spike-specific TCR depth and breadth did not differ between the two schedules. TCR sequencing was performed for approximately 240 trial participants, of whom some 200 were given two doses of AZD1222 and around 25 were given two doses of MenACWY control vaccine. Trial participants were enrolled by age into 18-55, 56-69 and 70-plus year subgroups, with roughly 160, 29 and 62 TCR-sequenced participants respectively.

The meaning of the sample's time point label: baseline before first vaccination. Samples from vaccinated people were obtained from the UK trials COV001 and COV002, which included a single-blind randomized controlled phase 2/3 trial of AZD1222 (ChAdOx1 nCoV-19) in healthy adults. For TCRbeta chain sequencing, PBMC samples from trial participants were taken at day 0 and at day 28 after the second dose. For this clone: There is no known antigen for this receptor. The record has no base qualities; no much larger clone is one base away.

The CDR3 regions of human TCRbeta chains were analyzed by immunosequencing. In the source study's methods: Repertoire TCRs were matched against a reference library of SARS-CoV-2-specific TCRs generated with the MIRA antigen-specificity platform. Breadth was defined as the fraction of unique TCRs that were SARS-CoV-2-associated. Depth was defined as the fraction of total T cells that were SARS-CoV-2-associated. Each spike-specific TCR was assigned to its reactive spike region and to a CD4 or CD8 class using the MIRA data. Log10-transformed breadth and depth values were compared by one-way ANOVA with Sidak's multiple comparisons tests. In TCRdb, the immuneACCESS table is reduced to in-frame sequences with V and J assigned. These tables do not hold every clone; where another copy was compared, an unresolved V gene accounts for under half, and the others remain unexplained. V, J and clone size reflect that table, while D and trimming were determined from the DNA. For this sample there are under 150,000 clones; roughly 90% appear just once. Clones ranked in the top ten supply under 2% of the sample.

Findings and caveats that apply to the study as a whole: The 56-69-year group was small, and its depth increase did not reach significance, likely because of low power. CD4 TCRs associated with the vaccine covered the entire spike protein, and the dominant responses were in regions 160-218 and 743-854. Conclusions about previously exposed vaccinees are limited because only a handful of AZD1222 recipients were SARS-CoV-2 seropositive at baseline. Because no samples from the day 14 peak response were available, repertoires could be characterized only after the peak T cell response. A significant rise in spike-specific TCR breadth and depth was observed after two AZD1222 doses relative to day 0 and relative to MenACWY recipients. Reportedly, almost half of the unique spike-specific TCRs recognized epitopes lying outside the regions that are mutated in the B.1.351 and B.1.1.7 variants. Participants were mostly white British and included more females than males, and it was suggested by the authors that clonal diversity may have been underestimated.

According to the germline V gene, CDR1 reads MRHNA and CDR2 reads SNTAGT. From cysteine to phenylalanine, the CDR3 is 16 amino acids long. This entry keeps only the CDR3 DNA: 48 bases, framed from base 1. The trim is 3 bases for V and 5 bases for J, with a gap of 19 bases between the germline ends. This receptor was identified in an adult in good health. The sequenced sample was peripheral blood, obtained on day 0 of AZD1222 vaccination. The sequence is built from TRBV6-4 and TRBJ1-2; TRBD1 is a possible D gene, resting on 5 matching bases. The CDR3 loop reads CASSEDPMGTEYGYTF. Here is the DNA: TGTGCCAGCAGTGAAGATCCGATGGGGACGGAGTATGGCTACACCTTC.